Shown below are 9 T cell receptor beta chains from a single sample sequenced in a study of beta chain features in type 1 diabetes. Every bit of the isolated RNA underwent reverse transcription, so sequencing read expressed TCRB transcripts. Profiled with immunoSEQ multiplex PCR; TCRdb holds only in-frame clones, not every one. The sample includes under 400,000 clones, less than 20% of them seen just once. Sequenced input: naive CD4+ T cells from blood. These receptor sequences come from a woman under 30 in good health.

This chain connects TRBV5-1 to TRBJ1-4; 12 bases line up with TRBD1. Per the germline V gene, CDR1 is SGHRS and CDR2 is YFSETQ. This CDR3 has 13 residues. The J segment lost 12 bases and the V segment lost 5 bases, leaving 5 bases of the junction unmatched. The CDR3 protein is CASRGTGGRQLFF. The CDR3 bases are TGCGCCAGCAGAGGGACAGGGGGCCGCCAACTGTTTTTT.

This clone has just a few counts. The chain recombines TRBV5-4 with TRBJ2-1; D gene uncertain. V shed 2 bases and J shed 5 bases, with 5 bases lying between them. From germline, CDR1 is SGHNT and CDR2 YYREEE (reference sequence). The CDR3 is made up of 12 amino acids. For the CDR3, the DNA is TGTGCCAGCAGCTTCCCTGACAATGAGCAGTTCTTC. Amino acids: CASSFPDNEQFF.

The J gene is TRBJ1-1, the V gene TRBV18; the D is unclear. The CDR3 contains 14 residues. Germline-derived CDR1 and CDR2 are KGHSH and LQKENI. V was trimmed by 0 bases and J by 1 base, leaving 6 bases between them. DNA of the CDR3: TGTGCCAGCTCACCACCGTACTCGAACACTGAAGCTTTCTTT. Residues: CASSPPYSNTEAFF.

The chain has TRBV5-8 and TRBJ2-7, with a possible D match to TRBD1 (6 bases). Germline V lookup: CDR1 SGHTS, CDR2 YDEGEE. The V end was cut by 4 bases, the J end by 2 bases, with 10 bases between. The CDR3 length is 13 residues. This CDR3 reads CASSRQETYEQYF. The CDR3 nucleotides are TGTGCCAGCAGCCGACAGGAAACCTACGAGCAGTACTTC.

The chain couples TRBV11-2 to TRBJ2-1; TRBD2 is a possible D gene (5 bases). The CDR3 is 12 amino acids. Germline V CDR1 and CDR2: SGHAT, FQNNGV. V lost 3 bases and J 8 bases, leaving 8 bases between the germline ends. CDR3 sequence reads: CASSFEGHEQFF. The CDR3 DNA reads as TGTGCCAGCAGCTTCGAGGGCCATGAGCAGTTCTTC.

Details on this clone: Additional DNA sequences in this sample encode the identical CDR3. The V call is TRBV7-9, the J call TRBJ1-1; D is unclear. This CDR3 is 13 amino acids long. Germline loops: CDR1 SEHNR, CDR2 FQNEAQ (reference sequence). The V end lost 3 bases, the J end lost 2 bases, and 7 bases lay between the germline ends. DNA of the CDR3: TGTGCCAGCAGCTTGGAGGGAAACACTGAAGCTTTCTTT. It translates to CASSLEGNTEAFF.

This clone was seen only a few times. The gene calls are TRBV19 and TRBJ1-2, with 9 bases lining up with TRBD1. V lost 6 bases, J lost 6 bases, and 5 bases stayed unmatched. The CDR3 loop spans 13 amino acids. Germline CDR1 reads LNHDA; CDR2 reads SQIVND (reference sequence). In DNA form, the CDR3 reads TGTGCCAGTAGAAGGACAGGGGAGGATGGCTACACCTTC. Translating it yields CASRRTGEDGYTF.

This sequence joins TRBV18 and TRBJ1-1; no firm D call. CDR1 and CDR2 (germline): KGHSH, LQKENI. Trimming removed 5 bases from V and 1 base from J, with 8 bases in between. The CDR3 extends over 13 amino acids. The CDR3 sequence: CASSGGRNTEAFF. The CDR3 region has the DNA TGTGCCAGCTCAGGTGGTAGGAACACTGAAGCTTTCTTT.

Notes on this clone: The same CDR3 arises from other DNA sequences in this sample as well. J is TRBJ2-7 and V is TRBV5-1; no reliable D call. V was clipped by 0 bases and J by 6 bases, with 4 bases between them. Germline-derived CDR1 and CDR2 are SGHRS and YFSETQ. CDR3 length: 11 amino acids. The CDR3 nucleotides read TGCGCCAGCAGCTTGGCCGGCGAGCAGTACTTC. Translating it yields CASSLAGEQYF. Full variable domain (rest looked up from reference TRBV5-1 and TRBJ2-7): KAGVTQTPRYLIKTRGQQVTLSCSPISGHRSVSWYQQTPGQGLQFLFEYFSETQRNKGNFPGRFSGRQFSNSRSEMNVSTLELGDSALYLCASSLAGEQYFGPGTRLTVT.